These T cell receptor beta chains were read from a single sample in a study of blood T cells in healthy people across ages. TCRdb re-called the 5' RACE reads through MiXCR, storing one row per CDR3 protein. Altogether 550,000 to 750,000 distinct CDR3 sequences are present, around 21% being singletons, with the ten largest covering approximately 3.6%. The specimen sequenced was blood. The origin of the receptors is a man aged 65 to 85 in good health. Both conserved end residues are part of each CDR3. Each record gives: V gene, J gene, clone size, D gene, CDR3 protein, CDR3 DNA. The D gene is left open where the match is weak. The listing skips clone size in some rows; elsewhere it reads once, few, many or a size class.

v_gene: TRBV5-1
j_gene: TRBJ1-3
abundance: NA
d_gene: NA
CDR3aa: CASSSSGAGNTIYF
CDR3nt: TGCGCCAGCAGCTCATCAGGGGCTGGAAACACCATATATTTT

v_gene: TRBV27
j_gene: TRBJ2-7
abundance: few
d_gene: NA
CDR3aa: CASSLGTEVREQYF
CDR3nt: TGTGCCAGCAGTTTAGGGACTGAGGTTCGCGAGCAGTACTTC

v_gene: TRBV2
j_gene: TRBJ2-2
abundance: NA
d_gene: NA
CDR3aa: CASRQAPGELFF
CDR3nt: TGTGCCAGCCGACAGGCCCCCGGGGAGCTGTTTTTT

v_gene: TRBV6-2/TRBV6-3
j_gene: TRBJ2-5
abundance: NA
d_gene: NA
CDR3aa: CASSYTGTQQETQYF
CDR3nt: TGTGCCAGCAGTTATACGGGGACCCAGCAAGAGACCCAGTACTTC

v_gene: TRBV15
j_gene: TRBJ2-1
abundance: NA
d_gene: NA
CDR3aa: CATSPTRYNEQFF
CDR3nt: TGTGCCACCAGCCCGACTAGATACAATGAGCAGTTCTTC

v_gene: TRBV2
j_gene: TRBJ1-2
abundance: many
d_gene: TRBD1
CDR3aa: CASIQGAGGGYGYTF
CDR3nt: TGTGCCAGCATTCAAGGGGCAGGGGGCGGCTATGGCTACACCTTC

v_gene: TRBV5-1
j_gene: TRBJ2-5
abundance: NA
d_gene: TRBD2
CDR3aa: CASRRAGGDQETQYF
CDR3nt: TGCGCCAGCCGGAGGGCGGGAGGGGATCAAGAGACCCAGTACTTC

v_gene: TRBV19
j_gene: TRBJ2-1
abundance: once
d_gene: NA
CDR3aa: CASSIRGGLYNEQFF
CDR3nt: TGTGCCAGTAGTATCCGTGGGGGACTCTATAATGAGCAGTTCTTC

v_gene: TRBV2
j_gene: TRBJ1-2
abundance: few
d_gene: NA
CDR3aa: CASSEASVVGGDGYTF
CDR3nt: TGTGCCAGCAGTGAAGCAAGTGTAGTCGGGGGCGATGGCTACACCTTC

v_gene: TRBV20-1
j_gene: TRBJ2-1
abundance: NA
d_gene: NA
CDR3aa: CSASRTGATSYNEQFF
CDR3nt: TGCAGTGCTTCAAGAACAGGAGCAACCTCCTACAATGAGCAGTTCTTC

v_gene: TRBV20-1
j_gene: TRBJ2-3
abundance: many
d_gene: NA
CDR3aa: CSARAGSGDTQYF
CDR3nt: TGCAGTGCTAGAGCCGGGTCGGGGGATACGCAGTATTTT

v_gene: TRBV12-3/TRBV12-4
j_gene: TRBJ2-3
abundance: NA
d_gene: NA
CDR3aa: CASSLRSSGDTQYF
CDR3nt: TGTGCCAGCAGTCTCAGAAGTTCAGGAGATACGCAGTATTTT

v_gene: TRBV20-1
j_gene: TRBJ2-6
abundance: NA
d_gene: NA
CDR3aa: CSASVVSGANVLTF
CDR3nt: TGCAGTGCTAGCGTCGTCTCTGGGGCCAACGTCCTGACTTTC

v_gene: TRBV4-1
j_gene: TRBJ2-7
abundance: many
d_gene: NA
CDR3aa: CASSQDGRYEQYF
CDR3nt: TGCGCCAGCAGCCAAGACGGGAGATACGAGCAGTACTTC

v_gene: TRBV7-9
j_gene: TRBJ2-7
abundance: few
d_gene: TRBD1
CDR3aa: CASSPARGQEYEQYF
CDR3nt: TGTGCCAGCAGCCCCGCGAGGGGACAGGAATACGAGCAGTACTTC

v_gene: TRBV20-1
j_gene: TRBJ1-1
abundance: NA
d_gene: NA
CDR3aa: CSARDPYPTGAEAFF
CDR3nt: TGCAGTGCTAGAGATCCATACCCCACGGGCGCTGAAGCTTTCTTT

v_gene: TRBV3-1
j_gene: TRBJ2-1
abundance: NA
d_gene: NA
CDR3aa: CASSPPHSSYNEQFF
CDR3nt: TGTGCCAGCAGCCCCCCCCACAGCTCCTACAATGAGCAGTTCTTC

v_gene: TRBV20-1
j_gene: TRBJ2-1
abundance: NA
d_gene: TRBD2
CDR3aa: CSARVTSGSGNEQFF
CDR3nt: TGCAGTGCTAGAGTAACTAGCGGGAGCGGGAATGAGCAGTTCTTC

v_gene: TRBV7-2
j_gene: TRBJ2-3
abundance: NA
d_gene: NA
CDR3aa: CASSLGAPGRAGTQYF
CDR3nt: TGTGCCAGCAGCTTAGGGGCCCCGGGACGGGCGGGTACGCAGTATTTT

v_gene: TRBV12-3/TRBV12-4
j_gene: TRBJ2-1
abundance: NA
d_gene: TRBD1
CDR3aa: CASSPQGAVDEQFF
CDR3nt: TGTGCCAGCAGTCCCCAGGGGGCAGTCGATGAGCAGTTCTTC

v_gene: TRBV28
j_gene: TRBJ2-4
abundance: many
d_gene: NA
CDR3aa: CASSLRTSISAKNIQYF
CDR3nt: TGTGCCAGCAGTTTACGGACCTCAATCTCAGCCAAAAACATTCAGTACTTC

v_gene: TRBV20-1
j_gene: TRBJ2-1
abundance: few
d_gene: TRBD2
CDR3aa: CSESKGRETNEQFF
CDR3nt: TGCAGTGAGTCTAAGGGGCGGGAGACCAATGAGCAGTTCTTC

v_gene: TRBV10-3
j_gene: TRBJ2-1
abundance: NA
d_gene: TRBD2
CDR3aa: CAISESGLAGNEQFF
CDR3nt: TGTGCCATCAGTGAGTCGGGACTAGCGGGAAATGAGCAGTTCTTC

v_gene: TRBV6-6
j_gene: TRBJ2-5
abundance: NA
d_gene: NA
CDR3aa: CASSSSSTAQETQYF
CDR3nt: TGTGCCAGCAGTTCGTCCTCGACAGCACAAGAGACCCAGTACTTC